This T cell receptor beta chain was recovered during a study of blood T cell repertoires in COVID-19 (dated by TCRdb to about 2020). Broadly, across the study: The collaborator samples originated in the United States, Italy and Spain and spanned the acute and convalescent phases of COVID-19. The material from the prospective study consisted of cDNA or gDNA derived from T cells, B-cell-depleted T cells, or PBMCs. Subjects who had been exposed to COVID-19, were actively infected with it, or had recovered from it provided the deeply sampled blood TCRbeta repertoires that made up the dataset. A freely available public database, intended as a resource for researchers studying the immune response to SARS-CoV-2, is where the repertoires were released. The samples were drawn from two sources: the first 160 participants of the ongoing ImmuneRACE study, and over 1,000 subjects contributed by 6 global collaborators. A de-identified subject ID, COVID-19 status, age in years and sex were almost always included in the sample metadata. Where HLA class I and class II types were available, the types were taken from metadata supplied by the sample provider, not from assay-based typing. On the study overall, not on this receptor specifically: The quantity of clinical and demographic metadata differed by source and by participant and was supplied without curation.

Of note for this clone: Its recognized antigen is unknown. No per-base quality is available; no much larger clone lies one base away.

The CDR3 covers 16 residues, taking in both the cysteine and the phenylalanine. Only CDR3 DNA is held: 48 bases, read in frame from base 1. Trimming costs V 6 bases and J 0 bases, and their ends lie 14 bases apart. CDR1 and CDR2, looked up from the germline V gene, are MDHEN and SYDVKM. TCRbeta CDR3 regions were amplified from genomic DNA using the immunoSEQ Assay, a bias-controlled multiplex PCR. The paper's data handling went like this. Nucleated cell counts per sample were estimated from amplification of reference gene primers within the assay. To quantify the absolute abundance of each unique TCRbeta CDR3 rearrangement, sequence reads were collapsed and filtered. For each sample, productive Simpson clonality was calculated as the square root of Simpson's diversity index across productive rearrangements. TCRdb retrieved this table from immuneACCESS and kept in-frame rearrangements only. Not all clones are present; in checked studies, unresolved V genes account for under half, and no reason is known for the remainder. V, J and clone size derive from that table, while D and trimming were established from the DNA sequence. The sample table contains over 150,000 clones; only one count was recorded for around 80% of them. Under 15% of the sample comes from the top ten.

Collaborating institutions collected whole blood in K2EDTA tubes following their own protocols. For TCRbeta analysis, collaborators shipped samples as frozen whole blood, isolated PBMCs, or DNA extracted from either of those sample types. The sample was peripheral blood. The rearranged chain carries TRBV28 and TRBJ2-2, with TRBD2 as a weak D call on 6 bases. The sequence came from a human donor in a cohort sampled during active COVID-19. The nucleotides read TGTGCCAGCAGGAAAAAGGGACTGACGAACACCGGGGAGCTGTTTTTT. This codes for CASRKKGLTNTGELFF. The full variable domain, completed from the reference TRBV28 and TRBJ2-2 proteins outside the CDR3, reads DVKVTQSSRYLVKRTGEKVFLECVQDMDHENMFWYRQDPGLGLRLIYFSYDVKMKEKGDIPEGYSVSREKKERFSLILESASTNQTSMYLCASRKKGLTNTGELFFGEGSRLTVL.